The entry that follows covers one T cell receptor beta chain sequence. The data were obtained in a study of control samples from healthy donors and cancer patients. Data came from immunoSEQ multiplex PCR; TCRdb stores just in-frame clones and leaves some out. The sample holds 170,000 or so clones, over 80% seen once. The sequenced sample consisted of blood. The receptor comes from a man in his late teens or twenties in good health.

CDR3 sequence: CASSLASTDTQYF. In nucleotides, the CDR3 is TGTGCCAGCAGCTTAGCGAGCACAGATACGCAGTATTTT. This rearrangement joins TRBV7-2 to TRBJ2-3; unclear D gene. The length of the CDR3 is 13 residues. V lost 0 bases and J lost 0, with 1 base in between. Germline CDR1 is SGHTA and CDR2 is FQGNSA.